This TCR beta chain was documented in a study of a mutant IDH1 vaccine in newly diagnosed glioma. Time point meaning: baseline, week 1 (first vaccination visit). Treatment noted: pre-vaccination baseline after standard-of-care therapy. Data came from immunoSEQ multiplex PCR; TCRdb stores just in-frame clones and leaves some out. The sample holds approximately 54,000 clones, more than 80% seen once. CDR1 is SGHRS, CDR2 YFSETQ, per germline. This CDR3 is 11 amino acids long. Trimming took off 7 bases at V and 4 bases at J, with 9 bases between the two ends. This TCR was sampled from a man younger than 35 with glioma. The chain combines TRBV5-1 with TRBJ2-7; possibly TRBD2 for D (5 bases). The specimen was PBMCs, collected from a glioma patient treated with radiotherapy, temozolomide or both. The CDR3 here is CASGLNYEQYF. CDR3 nucleotide sequence: TGCGCCAGCGGACTGAATTACGAGCAGTACTTC.